This T cell receptor (beta chain) appears in the sequencing data of a study of T cell repertoires in cytomegalovirus infection. Background on the study: Through public TCR beta signatures, both CMV infection and matching HLA type were indicated.

The CDR3 is 14 residues long. The V end lost 6 bases, the J end lost 4 bases, and 15 bases lay between the germline ends. Germline V CDR1 and CDR2: MGHDK, SYGVNS. TCRdb re-derived calls from the reads in MiXCR, one entry per CDR3 protein. This table has around 530,000 distinct CDR3 sequences, more than 15% appearing once. Sequencing used CD8+ T cells from PBMCs. The chain carries TRBV25-1 and TRBJ1-2; D not resolved. The receptor's source is a human donor in good health (CMV status not recorded). Some clones in this sample may be carry-over from other donors' samples. CDR3 in DNA: TGTGCCAGCAGCGACGGACCTACCTCCTATGGCTACACCTTC. Translation gives CASSDGPTSYGYTF.